This note documents a single T cell receptor (beta chain) sequence. These data are taken from a study of blood T cell repertoires in COVID-19. Study-wide background: From the United States, Italy and Spain came samples of acute and convalescent COVID-19. PBMCs, B-cell-depleted T cells, or T cells were the source of the cDNA or gDNA that made up the material.

Germline V CDR1 and CDR2: LNHDA, SQIVND (reference sequence). This CDR3 is built from 13 residues. The ends lost 10 bases at V and 5 bases at J; junction bases unmatched: 10. In the authors' workflow: Cell counts per sample came from amplifying reference gene primers. The method was immunoSEQ multiplex PCR; TCRdb's version includes in-frame clones alone and lacks a portion of them. The V and J calls and clone size are taken from that table; D and trimming were inferred from the DNA. The repertoire holds 65,000 to 85,000 clones, with about nine tenths as singletons. The sample comprised peripheral blood. The chain links TRBV19 to TRBJ2-7; the match to TRBD2 covers 8 bases. This clonotype originated in a human donor in a cohort sampled during active COVID-19. CDR3: CATRAGVINEQYF. DNA for the CDR3: TGTGCCACCCGAGCGGGAGTAATCAACGAGCAGTACTTC.